This T cell receptor beta chain was observed in a study of tumor-infiltrating lymphocytes in oesophageal squamous cell carcinoma. MiXCR, applied by TCRdb to the PCR reads, yields one record per CDR3 protein. The data contain fewer than 20,000 distinct CDR3 sequences, around 43% of them seen just once; the ten biggest clones take up roughly 13%. From germline, CDR1 is SGHTA and CDR2 FQGNSA. The CDR3 covers 14 residues. Input material: normal esophageal tissue next to the tumor. The receptor comes from a male donor with esophageal squamous cell carcinoma. The J gene is TRBJ2-4, the V gene TRBV7-2, with 10 bases identical to TRBD1. The tail of the sequence fits TRBJ2-7 better, so the J call may be wrong. The CDR3 nucleotides are TGTGCCAGCAGCTTGGACAGGGGGTACTACGAGCAGTACTTC. It specifies CASSLDRGYYEQYF.